The subject of this entry is one T cell receptor beta chain. No antigen is known for it. Germline-derived CDR1 and CDR2 are SGHVS and FNYEAQ. Trimming removed 1 base at V and 4 bases at J, with 10 bases between. The length of the CDR3 is 15 residues. This sample is drawn from a study of OX40 agonist ivuxolimab in advanced cancers. Study in general: Enrolled patients in dose escalation had cancers that were hepatocellular carcinoma, melanoma, renal cell or head and neck cancer.

Overall study results and limits: The CD4+ and CD8+ T cells in the blood had expanded clonally by week 6 at 0.1 to 3.0 mg/kg. Relative to CD4+, CD8+ T cells held more expanded clones on average. Among patients with partial responses at 0.1-3.0 mg/kg, clonal expansion was among the lowest.

Repertoires were generated with immunoSEQ multiplex PCR, while TCRdb's copy carries only in-frame clones and drops some. The table lists roughly 25,000 clones, approximately 73% of them singletons. The specimen was CD4+ or CD8+ T cells sorted from blood, collected in a trial of the OX40 agonist ivuxolimab. The rearrangement uses TRBV7-6 and TRBJ1-4; maybe TRBD1 (5 bases). This clonotype was obtained from an adult with an advanced solid tumor such as melanoma, head and neck, liver or kidney cancer. CDR3 bases: TGTGCCAGCAGCTTAGAGGCAGGGTATAATGAAAAACTGTTTTTT. Protein product: CASSLEAGYNEKLFF.